This TCR beta chain is from a study of cytomegalovirus exposure and HLA in healthy donors. Notes on the study in general: In a later analysis, common viral pathogens appeared linked to several of the most significant clusters.

The V gene's germline CDR1 is SQVTM and CDR2 ANQGSEA. The CDR3 is 13 amino acids. A multiplex PCR was run with 60 Vbeta primers and 13 Jbeta primers. Data came from immunoSEQ multiplex PCR; TCRdb stores just in-frame clones and leaves some out. Its listing shows about 88,000 clones. A note on this clone: What it binds is not known.

The TCR originated in a girl aged 5-17 years in good health and CMV-seropositive. The sample taken for sequencing was PBMCs. This chain uses TRBV29-1 with TRBJ1-2, with 7 bases that match TRBD1. CDR3 coding DNA: TGCAGTGCGACGACAGGGCGGGACTATGGCTACACCTTC. This encodes CSATTGRDYGYTF.